In this sample, the clone carrying this TCR beta chain turned up once. The antigen is unknown. Different DNA sequences within this sample yield the same CDR3. The data belong to a study of shared clonotypes between healthy human individuals. Study overall: CD4 naive and memory got three plates each, CD8 naive two, CD8 memory one. Overall study results and limits: Few donors restricted represented genetic and exposure-history diversity. Compared with memory subsets, naive subsets generally had larger estimated richness.

From germline, CDR1 is SGHDN and CDR2 FVKESK. The CDR3 sequence is 13 residues long. J gave up 7 bases and V 5 bases, and 2 bases lay outside the gene matches. As defined, naive CD8 cells were CD45RO-negative and positively selected for CCR7, with terminally differentiated effector memory CD45RA+ cells excluded. Assay used: immunoSEQ multiplex PCR; TCRdb lists only in-frame clones, some missing. The sample lists some 2 million clones; about 95% were seen once. Sequenced material: naive CD8+ T cells sorted from blood. This clonotype was obtained from a man between 18 and 29 years old in good health. The genes are TRBV14 and TRBJ1-6; 7 bases map to TRBD1. The CDR3 region has the DNA TGTGCCAGCAGCTTACAGGGGAATTCACCCCTCCACTTT. Translation: CASSLQGNSPLHF. The full variable domain, in which reference TRBV14 and TRBJ1-6 provide the parts outside the CDR3, is EAGVTQFPSHSVIEKGQTVTLRCDPISGHDNLYWYRRVMGKEIKFLLHFVKESKQDESGMPNNRFLAERTGGTYSTLKVQPAELEDSGVYFCASSLQGNSPLHFGNGTRLTVT.